The subject of this entry is one T cell receptor (beta chain). Its cognate antigen is unknown. The table came from immunoSEQ multiplex PCR; TCRdb's copy has only in-frame clones and leaves some out. Here the sample spans some 110,000 clones, over 65% being singletons. The data were obtained in a study of radiotherapy plus CTLA-4 blockade in lung cancer. Study conclusions and caveats: Blood-borne expansion of tumor-derived TCR clones followed radiotherapy plus ipilimumab. Early clonal dynamics of blood T cells, together with interferon-beta, were reported as the best response predictor.

Germline-derived CDR1 and CDR2 are SGHAT and FQNNGV. Trimming shortened V by 0 bases and J by 3 bases, and 12 bases separated the two germline ends. The CDR3 runs 15 residues. Sequences were derived from peripheral blood, sampled from a patient treated with radiotherapy plus ipilimumab. V is TRBV11-2 and J is TRBJ2-7, with a weak D call TRBD1 (5 bases). This clonotype was obtained from a human donor with non-small cell lung cancer that progressed on radiotherapy plus ipilimumab. Some clones in this sample may be carry-over from other donors' samples. In nucleotides, the CDR3 is TGTGCCAGCAGCTTAGAGGGGCAGGGTTACTACGAGCAGTACTTC. Protein product: CASSLEGQGYYEQYF.